This TCR beta chain was found in a study of blood T cell repertoires in COVID-19. Trimming cost V 4 bases and J 10 bases; bases outside gene matches: 9. Germline CDR1 LGHDT, CDR2 YNNKEL (reference sequence). This CDR3 contains 16 residues. Only in-frame clones appear in the TCRdb table, and some are missing; sequencing was by immunoSEQ multiplex PCR. The sample carries over 60,000 clones, roughly 82% recorded once. Sequencing was carried out using peripheral blood. The TCR was taken from a man at least 80 years old with active COVID-19. V and J are TRBV3-1 (or the pseudogene TRBV3-2) and TRBJ2-1; 14 bases agree with TRBD2. CDR3 region: CASSPSIGLAGGEQFF. In DNA form, the CDR3 reads TGTGCCAGCAGCCCATCAATCGGACTAGCGGGAGGAGAGCAGTTCTTC.